The T cell receptor (beta chain) described here comes from a study of beta chain features in type 1 diabetes. Study-level results: In all four CD4+ subsets, TCRB CDR3 length was significantly, moderately reduced in type 1 diabetes. Comparison showed that naive, central memory and Treg TCRB repertoires appeared more similar among patients than among healthy donors.

Sequencing targeted expressed TCRB transcripts, as all isolated RNA had been reverse transcribed. The assay was immunoSEQ multiplex PCR, and TCRdb's table has in-frame clones only and misses some. Altogether fewer than 70,000 clones are present, 63% being singletons, with the ten largest covering approximately 0.29%. Trimming removed 3 bases at V and 4 bases at J, with 6 bases between. This CDR3 is 11 amino acids long. Germline assignment: CDR1 SQVTM and CDR2 ANQGSEA. This clone was counted only a few times. What it binds is not known. This chain links TRBV29-1 with TRBJ1-2; no firm D call. Sequenced: stem cell memory CD4+ T cells from blood. This receptor was identified in a woman aged 25 to 39 with type 1 diabetes. The CDR3 region has the DNA TGCAGCGTTGATACAGCCTATGGCTACACCTTC. It specifies CSVDTAYGYTF.